One sample yielded the 21 T cell receptor beta chains listed below, sequenced in a study of blood T cell repertoires in COVID-19. Assay: immunoSEQ multiplex PCR; the TCRdb copy retains only in-frame clones and omits some. The profile shows about 40,000 clones, just under 85% of them singletons. Sequencing was performed on peripheral blood. The source of these receptors is a woman aged 55-69 years with acute or convalescent COVID-19.

The V gene is TRBV21-1, the J gene TRBJ2-1; the table gives TRBD2 as D, unverified against the DNA. TRBV21-1 is classified as a pseudogene. The CDR3 totals 13 residues. The CDR3 sequence: CASSKVPSTEQFF. DNA for the CDR3: TGTGCCAGCAGCAAAGTTCCTAGTACTGAGCAGTTCTTC.

V and J are TRBV2 and TRBJ1-2, with D perhaps TRBD1 (5 bases). Germline assignment: CDR1 SNHLY and CDR2 FYNNEI. The ends were cut back, 5 bases at V and 4 bases at J, with 14 bases in the middle. CDR3 length: 14 amino acids. Here the CDR3 DNA reads TGTGCCAGCAGTCGACGCCAGGGTGCCTATGGCTACACCTTC. This sequence encodes CASSRRQGAYGYTF.

This clone was seen a few times. The CDR3 reads CASSLAGHSYEQYF. The CDR3 region has the DNA TGTGCCAGCAGCTTGGCAGGGCACTCCTACGAGCAGTACTTC. V is TRBV5-4 and J is TRBJ2-7; D possibly corresponds to TRBD1 (5 bases). Looked up from germline, CDR1 is SGHNT and CDR2 is YYREEE (reference sequence). V was pared by 0 bases and J by 0 bases, with 7 bases between. The CDR3 is made up of 14 amino acids.

The chain couples TRBV13 to TRBJ2-5; TRBD2 is a possible D gene (5 bases). This CDR3 comprises 14 residues. Germline V gene lookup returns CDR1 PRHDT and CDR2 FYEKMQ (reference sequence). Trimming shortened V by 5 bases and J by 1 base, and 11 bases separated the two germline ends. The CDR3 is CASSVRRSQETQYF. The CDR3 region has the DNA TGTGCCAGCAGCGTACGGAGGTCCCAAGAGACCCAGTACTTC.

The chain links TRBV7-9 to TRBJ1-4; tentatively, D is TRBD1 (5 bases). The CDR3 runs to 15 residues. V lost 4 bases and J lost 8, with 17 bases in between. Germline CDR1 and CDR2: SEHNR and FQNEAQ (reference sequence). Here the CDR3 DNA reads TGTGCCAGCAGCTCCTTCGGGGGGGTCCGCGAAAAACTGTTTTTT. Amino acid sequence: CASSSFGGVREKLFF.

This clone has just a few counts. This sequence joins TRBV10-1 and TRBJ1-2, with D maybe TRBD1 (5 bases). Germline V CDR1 and CDR2: WNHNN, SYGVQD (reference sequence). The V and J ends lost 4 bases and 5 bases respectively, with 11 bases between them. The CDR3 length is 13 residues. CDR3 amino acids: CASSARQTYGYTF. Written as DNA, the CDR3 is TGCGCCAGCAGTGCCAGACAGACATATGGCTACACCTTC.

V and J are TRBV5-1 and TRBJ1-4; D is undetermined. CDR1 SGHRS and CDR2 YFSETQ come from the germline V gene. This CDR3 has 14 residues. V lost 2 bases to trimming and J lost 4 bases, with 9 bases between them. CDR3 sequence reads: CASSFRSLNEKLFF. CDR3 sequence (DNA): TGCGCCAGCAGCTTCCGGAGCCTTAATGAAAAACTGTTTTTT.

V usage is TRBV10-3 and J usage is TRBJ2-5; TRBD1 aligns across 7 bases. The V gene end was trimmed by 7 bases and the J gene end by 5 bases; junction bases not matched to a gene: 7. Per germline, CDR1 ENHRY and CDR2 SYGVKD. The CDR3 spans 13 residues. In DNA, the CDR3 is TGTGCCATCAACCGGGACAGAGGGGAGACCCAGTACTTC. Translating it yields CAINRDRGETQYF.

This clone was seen a single time. The rearrangement joins TRBV27 to TRBJ2-1; 8 bases fit TRBD2. The ends lost 6 bases at V and 4 bases at J; junction bases unmatched: 5. From germline, CDR1 is MNHEY and CDR2 SMNVEV (reference sequence). The CDR3 runs to 14 residues. In DNA form, the CDR3 reads TGTGCCAGCAGCCCCCCGGGGGGGTACAATGAGCAGTTCTTC. Translation gives CASSPPGGYNEQFF.

V is TRBV2 and J is TRBJ1-4; no clear D. The V gene's germline CDR1 is SNHLY and CDR2 FYNNEI. Trimming stripped 2 bases from V and 8 bases from J, with 15 bases between. CDR3 length equals 15 residues. CDR3 DNA sequence: TGTGCCAGCAGTGAAAAAACGGCCGCGGGAGAAAAACTGTTTTTT. Translated: CASSEKTAAGEKLFF. The variable domain in full, with the rest retrieved from reference TRBV2 and TRBJ1-4, is EPEVTQTPSHQVTQMGQEVILRCVPISNHLYFYWYRQILGQKVEFLVSFYNNEISEKSEIFDDQFSVERPDGSNFTLKIRSTKLEDSAMYFCASSEKTAAGEKLFFGSGTQLSVL.

The chain is built from TRBV10-1 and TRBJ1-1, with 9 bases aligning to TRBD1. Germline lookup yields CDR1 WNHNN and CDR2 SYGVQD (reference sequence). The ends lost 6 bases at V and 5 bases at J; junction bases unmatched: 7. This CDR3 is built from 14 residues. CDR3 nucleotide sequence: TGCGCCAGCAGCCAGGGACAGGGAAGTACTGAAGCTTTCTTT. Translating gives CASSQGQGSTEAFF.

The genes are TRBV29-1 and TRBJ1-1, with D perhaps TRBD1 (6 bases). The CDR3 length is 14 residues. CDR1 SQVTM and CDR2 ANQGSEA come from the germline V gene. The V gene lost 4 bases and the J gene lost 1 base, with 13 bases spanning the gap. The CDR3 sequence is CSVVAGATNTEAFF. CDR3 bases: TGCAGCGTTGTGGCAGGGGCGACGAACACTGAAGCTTTCTTT.

This clone was observed a few times. The chain carries TRBV30 and TRBJ2-7; TRBD2 agrees at 13 bases. The CDR3 runs 16 residues. V was clipped by 7 bases and J by 0 bases; unmatched bases: 9. Germline CDR1 and CDR2: GTSNPN and SVGIG (reference sequence). In DNA, the CDR3 is TGTGCCTACGCCGGGACTAGCGGGAAGAGCTCCTACGAGCAGTACTTC. Translating gives CAYAGTSGKSSYEQYF.

The chain combines TRBV9 with TRBJ2-1, with 7 bases identical to TRBD1. This CDR3 comprises 15 residues. The trim removed 4 bases at V and 4 bases at J, leaving 8 bases unmatched. CDR1 and CDR2 (germline): SGDLS, YYNGEE. CDR3 DNA sequence: TGTGCCAGCAGCCCTCGACCGGGACAGTACAATGAGCAGTTCTTC. This codes for CASSPRPGQYNEQFF.

The chain recombines TRBV3-1 (or the pseudogene TRBV3-2) with TRBJ1-2; D not certain. Germline assignment: CDR1 LGHDT and CDR2 YNNKEL (reference sequence). CDR3 length: 16 amino acids. The ends were cut back, 4 bases at V and 4 bases at J, with 19 bases in the middle. In DNA, the CDR3 is TGTGCCAGCAGCCCAGGCCGTATCCTGGGAGCCTATGGCTACACCTTC. Protein sequence: CASSPGRILGAYGYTF.

The chain has TRBV14 and TRBJ2-1; D remains unclear. The CDR3 spans 15 residues. The germline gives CDR1 SGHDN, CDR2 FVKESK. V lost 1 base, J lost 0 bases, and 7 bases lay in between. The CDR3 sequence: CASSQVPSSYNEQFF. CDR3 in DNA: TGTGCCAGCAGCCAAGTTCCGAGCTCCTACAATGAGCAGTTCTTC.

This clone was recorded only once. The chain uses TRBV3-1 (or the pseudogene TRBV3-2) and TRBJ1-2, with 9 bases identical to TRBD1. Germline assignment: CDR1 LGHDT and CDR2 YNNKEL (reference sequence). J gave up 4 bases and V 6 bases, and 6 bases lay outside the gene matches. This CDR3 spans 14 amino acids. The CDR3 coding sequence is TGTGCCAGCAGTCGGGACAGGGCAACCTATGGCTACACCTTC. Amino acid sequence: CASSRDRATYGYTF.

The chain is built from TRBV7-4 and TRBJ1-1, with no clear D. Germline CDR1 reads SGHVT; CDR2 reads SQSDAQ. V was cut by 2 bases and J by 1 base, with 8 bases left in between. CDR3 length: 14 amino acids. The CDR3 coding sequence is TGTGCCAGCAGCTTACGGGTTACGAACACTGAAGCTTTCTTT. This translates into CASSLRVTNTEAFF.

This chain links TRBV18 with TRBJ1-3; TRBD1 matches at 8 bases. V shed 3 bases, J shed 1 base, and the junction held 8 bases outside the gene matches. The CDR3 totals 17 residues. In germline, CDR1 is KGHSH, CDR2 LQKENI. DNA for the CDR3: TGTGCCAGCTCACCGCGCCCGACAGGGGAGTCTGGAAACACCATATATTTT. It encodes CASSPRPTGESGNTIYF.

The genes are TRBV5-1 and TRBJ2-2; D is possibly TRBD1 (5 bases). The germline CDR1 and CDR2 sequences are SGHRS and YFSETQ. The CDR3 length is 15 residues. V lost 3 bases and J lost 0, with 9 bases in between. The CDR3 nucleotides read TGCGCCAGCAGCTCCACAGGCACGAACACCGGGGAGCTGTTTTTT. It specifies CASSSTGTNTGELFF.

The chain links TRBV30 to TRBJ1-4; 7 nucleotides line up with TRBD1. Per the germline V gene, CDR1 is GTSNPN and CDR2 is SVGIG (reference sequence). This CDR3 has 15 residues. V shed 2 bases and J 3 bases; nucleotides not matched to a gene: 6. CDR3 sequence (DNA): TGTGCCTGGAGTCCTCTCGGACAGGCTAATGAAAAACTGTTTTTT. It specifies CAWSPLGQANEKLFF. The whole variable domain, remainder taken from reference TRBV30 and TRBJ1-4, is SQTIHQWPATLVQPVGSPLSLECTVEGTSNPNLYWYRQAAGRGLQLLFYSVGIGQISSEVPQNLSASRPQDRQFILSSKKLLLSDSGFYLCAWSPLGQANEKLFFGSGTQLSVL.